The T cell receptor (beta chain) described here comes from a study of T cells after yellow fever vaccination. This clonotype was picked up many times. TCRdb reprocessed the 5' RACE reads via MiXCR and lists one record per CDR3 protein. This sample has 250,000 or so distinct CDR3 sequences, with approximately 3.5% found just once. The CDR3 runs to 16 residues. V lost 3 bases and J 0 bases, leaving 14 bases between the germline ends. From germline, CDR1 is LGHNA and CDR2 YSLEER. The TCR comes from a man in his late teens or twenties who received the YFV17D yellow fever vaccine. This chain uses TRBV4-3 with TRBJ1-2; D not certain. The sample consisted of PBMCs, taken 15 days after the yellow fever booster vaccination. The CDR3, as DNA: TGCGCCAGCAGCCACCTGGCCGCGTTACCTAACTATGGCTACACCTTC. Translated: CASSHLAALPNYGYTF.